This T cell receptor beta chain was observed in a study of cytomegalovirus exposure and HLA in healthy donors (dated by TCRdb to about 2017). For the study in its entirety: In an earlier analysis of about 560 of the donors, 276 Gb of sequence data and 100 million or so unique TCR beta sequences from 180 million or so T cells were reported. An early release covering some 640 HLA-typed donors comprised approximately 300 gigabases of sequencing data and roughly 85 million unique TCR sequences. Of the roughly 400 genotyped donors, 65% to 90% were placed in the genetic ancestry cluster associated with self-reported Caucasian donors. The aim of the study was to test whether cataloging public T cell receptors could identify signatures of past pathogen exposure. Using immunosequencing, the study profiled T cell repertoires from about 620 subjects and related those repertoires to cytomegalovirus serostatus. In addition to the first cohort of hundreds of subjects, a separate validation cohort of 120 different subjects was used. To predict cytomegalovirus infection status, the study brought together high-throughput TCR immunosequencing, statistical association of individual TCRs with disease status, and machine learning. A later analysis re-analyzed previously published TCR beta repertoires from several hundred donors and added high-resolution HLA genotyping to study TCR occurrence patterns. Rather than drawing on any new phenotypic data, the later analysis identified candidate immune exposures from TCR beta sequences and the way those sequences occurred across donors. To decide whether each TCR beta V gene segment behaved as functional or pseudogenic, an earlier analysis of 587 of the donors relied on high-throughput TCR beta sequencing. Donor age, sex, ethnicity and CMV serostatus were compiled together with the repertoire data. A later genetic analysis used genome-wide SNP genotypes for about 55% of the 666 donors, treating that subset as a discovery cohort. Every discovery cohort repertoire had been produced on one sequencing platform. Class I and class II HLA loci were covered by the typing at four-digit resolution. The number of donors typed differed by locus, with about 629-640 for A, B, C, DRB1 and DQB1, approximately 500 for DQA1, 606 for DPA1, and 450 to 480 for DPB1. Four or five DR-DQ haplotypes were handled as single units for association and clustering, since linkage in the cohort was strong. On average, roughly 200,000 unique TCR beta nucleotide sequences were sequenced per donor among more than 350 genotyped donors of the cohort, with roughly 18% of those sequences being non-productive. What the research found in general, with its limitations: Most TCR sequences were observed very rarely across donors, whereas some public TCRs were present in many individuals. A further reported finding was that TCR beta sequences accurately predicted the HLA-A and HLA-B alleles for most subjects in the first cohort. Because the 87-base-pair reads could not distinguish some IMGT-functional V segments, including TRBV6-2 and TRBV6-3, those segments were excluded. A later analysis found that HLA-associated TCR beta chains were more clonally expanded and had lower generation probabilities than equally common non-associated chains. Assigning TCR associations to individual alleles was difficult when HLA alleles, especially DR and DQ, strongly co-occurred. A later analysis associated 15,000 to 20,000 TCR beta sequences with specific HLA alleles at a false discovery rate of 0.05. Presence/absence analyses assumed roughly uniform sequencing depth across donors, an assumption that may not hold. The study listed 164 TCR beta chains as associated with cytomegalovirus. Because counts were too low, about 15 rarely observed V segments, including chromosome 9 orphons, were left out of the earlier analysis of a few hundred of the donors. The only immune exposure information available for the cohort was CMV serostatus. In a later analysis, the rate of TCR association differed among HLA loci, with DRB1 alleles having the most associated TCRs and HLA-C alleles having the fewest. A cluster of highly shared sequence variants was judged likely to represent a technical artifact of the sequencing pipeline. Linkage disequilibrium might explain the correlated functional status among segregating V segments, but an unknown experimental factor could not be excluded. In a later analysis, several top co-occurrence clusters were reported to appear linked to parvovirus B19, influenza, CMV and Epstein-Barr virus. In an earlier analysis of about 550 of the donors, most TCR beta V segments were observed in productive rearrangements about 87% or about 30% of the time, broadly matching IMGT annotations. It was suggested by the authors that the approach could potentially be generalized to other disease states and immunological phenotypes. A later genetic analysis associated a missense DCLRE1C variant with V-gene and J-gene trimming of TCR beta chains, and an independent cohort replicated the association. According to a later analysis, most CMV-associated TCR beta chains appeared to be HLA-restricted, and the HLA associations seemed to be driven largely by CMV exposure. In vitro tests confirmed that a few of the cytomegalovirus-associated TCR beta chains recognize cytomegalovirus antigens. In a later genetic analysis, fewer N-insertions in productive TCRs were reported among donors in an Asian-associated ancestry cluster than the roughly 700-donor mean. The classifier was reported to diagnose cytomegalovirus status with high specificity and sensitivity in both the original and validation cohorts. Only TCR beta chains were sequenced in this cohort, and the absence of alpha or paired-chain data limited detectable features. HLA typing was unavailable for some donors at each locus, so association tests used only the typed subset.

The cohort comprised some 730 healthy bone marrow donors. Cohort members were all nominally healthy when sampled, although unrecorded immune exposures were likely present. The donor tested CMV seronegative, placing the donor among the 350 or so seronegative members of the cohort. Each donor provided a peripheral blood sample, and peripheral blood mononuclear cells were used for TCR beta sequencing. Genomic DNA was extracted from the blood cell samples with the Qiagen DNeasy Blood Extraction Kit. The CDR3 runs 16 amino acids, cysteine and phenylalanine included. Kept here is only the CDR3 DNA, which spans 48 bases and is read in frame from base 1. V sheds 4 bases and J sheds 4 bases, leaving 16 bases between their ends. CDR1 and CDR2 were assigned from the germline V gene as LGHNA and YSLEER. Library prep was done by the immunoSEQ multiplex PCR assay. For the multiplex PCR, a mixture combining 60 forward primers for TCR Vbeta segments and 13 reverse primers for TCR Jbeta segments was used. A multiplex PCR assay on genomic DNA amplified the CDR3 region of rearranged TCR beta genes. On the Illumina HiSeq System, the amplified TCR beta libraries were sequenced as 87-base-pair reads. As for the authors' bioinformatics: In a later analysis, tens of millions of unique TCR beta chains were counted across the 500 to 850 repertoires, and roughly 9.9 million of these chains were shared by at least two donors. Raw reads were error-corrected and collapsed into unique sequences by a nearest-neighbor algorithm in which closely related sequences were merged to remove PCR and sequencing errors. V, D and J gene segments were assigned by aligning CDR3 sequences to IMGT reference sequences. For a sequence to be retained, at least a six-nucleotide match to both a V gene segment and a J gene segment was required. A rearrangement was called productive if the CDR3 had no stop codons and remained in frame with V and J, and every other rearrangement was called non-productive. Following IMGT convention, CDR3 was defined as the stretch from the second conserved V-encoded cysteine up to the conserved J-encoded phenylalanine. In an earlier analysis of more than 550 of the donors, sequences lacking an unambiguous match to a single V gene segment were excluded. In an earlier analysis of 587 of the donors, a V segment was called functional when productive rearrangements were above 56.7%, and segregating when the standard deviation between donors exceeded 5%. A statistical classification framework was developed to diagnose cytomegalovirus status using the catalog of TCR beta chain sequences. In a later analysis, V and J genes were assigned by comparing TCR nucleotide sequences against IMGT/GENE-DB human TR gene sequences. The TCRdist pipeline was used in a later analysis to assign CDR3 sequences and most-parsimonious VDJ recombination scenarios. In a later analysis, every TCR beta chain was defined by the combination of its CDR3 amino acid sequence and its V-gene family, and reads without a unique V-gene family were dropped. In a later analysis, nearly 600 highly shared, low-generation-probability nucleotide sequences were removed to address suspected cross-contamination and a sequencing artifact. In a later analysis, a clonal expansion index was calculated for each public chain from normalized within-repertoire ranks of inferred template counts. Generation probabilities in a later analysis came from a VDJ recombination model fitted to out-of-frame rearrangements, and those results were checked against IGoR. A later analysis scored TCR-TCR, TCR-HLA and TCR-CMV co-occurrence with hypergeometric tests, applying a repertoire-size bias correction to TCR pairs. False discovery rates were estimated in a later analysis by permuting HLA or CMV assignments 20 times. In a later analysis, co-occurring TCRs were grouped using DBSCAN, and TCRdist sequence similarity was added for clustering within HLA-allele-positive subsets. Repertoires with fewer than 30,000 or more than 120,000 public chains were left out of co-occurrence clustering, as were a few repertoires with anomalous nucleotide sharing. TCRdb took over this immuneACCESS table, retaining in-frame rearrangements with V and J assigned. Such tables are incomplete; in checked studies, under half of the missing clones stem from an unresolved V gene, and the remainder is unexplained. V and J calls and clone size are those listed in that table; D and trimming were worked out from the DNA. This sample has under 110,000 clones in its table, and about four fifths of those were observed once. The ten top clones hold around 1.9% of the sample.

This clone showed up just once. It lacks a known antigen. No clone much larger than this one lies a single base away; base qualities are absent. The chain is encoded by TRBV4-3 joined to TRBJ2-2, and TRBD1 may be the D gene, going by 5 matching bases. The specimen was PBMCs. The TCR was taken from a woman aged 40 to 50 in good health and CMV-seronegative. The nucleotides are TGCGCCAGCAGCCCCTGGGAAGGGGTGGGCACCGGGGAGCTGTTTTTT. Its protein reads: CASSPWEGVGTGELFF.